The present T cell receptor (beta chain) was sequenced within a study of blood T cell repertoires in COVID-19. At the level of the study: COVID-19 samples collected from the United States, Italy and Spain covered acute and convalescent phases. Sample material is recorded as cDNA or gDNA derived from T cells, B-cell-depleted T cells, or PBMCs.

Per the authors' pipeline: Amplifying reference gene primers gave estimates of nucleated cell counts. The table came from immunoSEQ multiplex PCR; TCRdb's copy has only in-frame clones and leaves some out. Clone size and the V and J calls come from that table; the DNA yielded D and trimming. The sample comprises over 150,000 clones, around 83% of which are singletons, and 13% rests with the top ten. This CDR3 is 14 amino acids long. V was shortened by 4 bases and J by 1 base, with 11 bases between the two germline ends. The germline CDR1 and CDR2 sequences are MNHNY and SVGAGI (reference sequence). V usage is TRBV6-6 and J usage is TRBJ2-7; a possible D gene is TRBD1 (5 bases). The material sequenced was peripheral blood. This sequence was found in a human donor in a cohort sampled during active COVID-19. The CDR3 here is CASSSQAPSYEQYF. The CDR3 DNA reads TGTGCCAGCAGTTCACAGGCTCCGTCCTACGAGCAGTACTTC.